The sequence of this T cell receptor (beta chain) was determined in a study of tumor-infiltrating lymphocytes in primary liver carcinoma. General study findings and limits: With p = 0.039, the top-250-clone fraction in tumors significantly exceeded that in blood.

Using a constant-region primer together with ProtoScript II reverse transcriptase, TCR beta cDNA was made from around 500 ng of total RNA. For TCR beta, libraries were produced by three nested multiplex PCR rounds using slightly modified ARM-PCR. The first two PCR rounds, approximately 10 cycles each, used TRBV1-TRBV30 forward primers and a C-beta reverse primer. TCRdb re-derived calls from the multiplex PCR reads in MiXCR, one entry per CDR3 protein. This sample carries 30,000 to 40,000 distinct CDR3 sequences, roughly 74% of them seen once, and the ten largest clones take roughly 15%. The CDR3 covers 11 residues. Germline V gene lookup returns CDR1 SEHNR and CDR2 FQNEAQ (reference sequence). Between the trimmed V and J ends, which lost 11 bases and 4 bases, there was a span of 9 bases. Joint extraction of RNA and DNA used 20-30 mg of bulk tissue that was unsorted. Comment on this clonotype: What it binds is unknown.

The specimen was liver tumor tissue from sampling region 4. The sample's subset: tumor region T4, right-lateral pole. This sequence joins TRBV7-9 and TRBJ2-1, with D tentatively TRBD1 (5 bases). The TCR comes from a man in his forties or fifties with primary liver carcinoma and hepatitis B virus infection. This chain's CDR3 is CADSSYNEQFF. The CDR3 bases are TGTGCCGACAGCTCTTACAATGAGCAGTTCTTC.